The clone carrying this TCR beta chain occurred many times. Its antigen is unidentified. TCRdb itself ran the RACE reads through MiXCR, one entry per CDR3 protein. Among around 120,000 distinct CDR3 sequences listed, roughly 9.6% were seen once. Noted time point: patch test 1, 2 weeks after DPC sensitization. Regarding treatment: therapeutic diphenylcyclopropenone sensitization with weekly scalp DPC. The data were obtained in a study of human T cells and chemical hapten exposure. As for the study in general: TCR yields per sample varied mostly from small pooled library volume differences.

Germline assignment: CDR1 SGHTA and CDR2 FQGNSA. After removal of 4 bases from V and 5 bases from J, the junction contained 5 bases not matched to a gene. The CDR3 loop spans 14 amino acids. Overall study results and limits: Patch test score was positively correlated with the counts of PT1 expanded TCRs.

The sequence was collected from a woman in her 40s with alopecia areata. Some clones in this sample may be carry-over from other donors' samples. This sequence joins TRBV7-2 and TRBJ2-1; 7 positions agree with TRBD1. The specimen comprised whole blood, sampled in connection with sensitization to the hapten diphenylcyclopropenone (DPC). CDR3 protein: CASSSRGWDNEQFF. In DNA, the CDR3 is TGTGCCAGCAGCTCCAGGGGGTGGGACAATGAGCAGTTCTTC.